This T cell receptor (beta chain) was sequenced in a study of human T cells and chemical hapten exposure. This CDR3 contains 13 residues. Trimming took 3 bases from V and 10 from J, leaving 15 bases between them. From the RACE reads, TCRdb called clonotypes with MiXCR, one entry per CDR3 protein. Among about 260,000 distinct CDR3 sequences, 7.5% to 10% were seen once, and the ten largest hold less than 3%. Study-level results: Controls formed significantly fewer large CDR3 similarity clusters than expanded TCRs did.

The table lists this clonotype with a few counts. Its antigen is unidentified. Sample time point: pre-sensitization, week 0. Treatment given: therapeutic diphenylcyclopropenone sensitization with weekly scalp DPC. The sample here was whole blood, taken in connection with sensitization to the hapten diphenylcyclopropenone (DPC). The TCR was taken from a woman aged 40 to 50 with alopecia areata. Some clones in this sample may be carry-over from other donors' samples. The V and J genes are TRBV12-3 or TRBV12-4 and TRBJ1-2; D is perhaps TRBD1 (5 bases). The CDR3: CASSFSGDLAYTF. In DNA, the CDR3 is TGTGCCAGCAGTTTTAGCGGGGACCTTGCCTACACCTTC.